The T cell receptor beta chain under discussion was sequenced for a study of Ad26.COV2.S vaccination and SARS-CoV-2 variants. Study-level background: By the intramuscular route, Ad26.COV2.S was given once, or twice 56 days apart.

Sample treatment: roughly 20 received Ad26.COV2.S at low or high dose, single or two shots; about 5 received placebo; per-sample allocation not given. It was on day 63 after the first vaccine or placebo injection that samples were taken. Based in Boston, the donor was an adult of 18-55 years. This vaccine is an Ad26 vector that expresses the Wuhan-strain SARS-CoV-2 spike. Sequenced by immunoSEQ multiplex PCR; TCRdb stores in-frame clones only, minus some. The table shows around 370,000 clones, with 85% occurring only once. The sample consisted of peripheral blood, taken in a trial of Ad26.COV2.S vaccine versus placebo. The TCR comes from a person aged 18 to 59 who received the Ad26.COV2.S COVID-19 vaccine or a placebo.

CDR3 nucleotides: TGCGCCAGCAGCTTGAAAGGGGCGGAGAGCTCTGGAAACACCATATATTTT. Translating gives CASSLKGAESSGNTIYF. The chain employs TRBV5-1 and TRBJ1-3; maybe TRBD1 (5 bases). V dropped 1 base and J dropped 0 bases, with 14 bases sitting between them. Looked up from germline, CDR1 is SGHRS and CDR2 is YFSETQ. CDR3 length equals 17 residues. Full variable domain (rest looked up from reference TRBV5-1 and TRBJ1-3): KAGVTQTPRYLIKTRGQQVTLSCSPISGHRSVSWYQQTPGQGLQFLFEYFSETQRNKGNFPGRFSGRQFSNSRSEMNVSTLELGDSALYLCASSLKGAESSGNTIYFGEGSWLTVV.